The present TCR beta chain was sequenced within a study of T cells in Graves' hyperthyroidism and ophthalmopathy (dated by TCRdb to between 2018 and 2020). As for the study more broadly: Peripheral blood samples were taken at the time of initial diagnosis, prior to any treatment. Once sampling was done, hyperthyroidism patients were given methimazole at a starting dose of 30 mg daily, whereas ophthalmopathy patients were given high-dose intravenous methylprednisolone. The roughly 100 discovery patients were randomly divided into training and test sets at a 7:3 ratio. A discovery cohort of about a hundred patients, roughly 45 with Graves' ophthalmopathy and approximately 57 with stable Graves' hyperthyroidism, was used to find distinguishing TCR V-J signatures. TCR Vbeta CDR3 sequencing of 135 peripheral blood samples (over 40 ophthalmopathy, 75 hyperthyroidism and some 17 progressor patients) is reported in the paper. The study also compared thyroid tissue and blood T-cell repertoires from 6 or 7 Graves' hyperthyroidism patients. Prospective prediction of ophthalmopathy was tested in an independent validation cohort of under 20 hyperthyroidism patients and some 17 patients who later progressed to ophthalmopathy. Here is what the overall study found, with its caveats: A 13 V-J signature model separated ophthalmopathy from stable hyperthyroidism, with 87.88% sensitivity and about 81% specificity in cross-validation and 80%/75% in testing. Sample size was not statistically predetermined, and blinding of investigators to group allocation was not performed. Most expanded thyroid clonotypes (frequency above 0.001) were also detected in blood, a finding suggesting that blood repertoires may reflect thyroid immune responses. In validation, the model predicted progression to ophthalmopathy with approximately 71% sensitivity and approximately 72% specificity, a median of around 6.6 months before onset.

As encoded in the germline V gene, CDR1 is ENHRY while CDR2 is SYGVKD. V and J lose 10 bases and 4 bases, and a span of 19 bases separates them. The CDR3 is 14 amino acids in total, end residues counted. The entry retains the CDR3 DNA only, 42 bases that are in frame from base 1. Stable Graves' hyperthyroidism was defined as the absence of progression to ophthalmopathy over 18 months of follow-up. The hyperthyroidism patients were between 18 and 65 years old and newly diagnosed, with a disease duration of less than 2 months. Any patient with an uncontrolled infection, another autoimmune disease, pregnancy or lactation was excluded. Diagnoses relied on clinical symptoms, serum thyroxine and TRAb, thyroid ultrasound and orbital computed tomography. Ficoll-Paque density gradient centrifugation was used to isolate PBMCs from 8.5 to 10 ml of fresh peripheral blood. Total RNA was extracted with Trizol reagent, and quality was checked on an Agilent 2100 Bioanalyzer.

Note on this clonotype: There is no known antigen for this receptor. The final CDR3 position lacks the conserved phenylalanine or tryptophan, pointing to a likely read error.

The TCR beta CDR3 regions were amplified from RNA transcripts. For the first round of RT-PCR on the TCR CDR3, the HTBI primer set was used together with the Qiagen OneStep RT-PCR kit. Libraries were constructed in a second round of multiplex PCR, after which size selection and purification were performed. Sequencing of the libraries was done on an Illumina HiSeq2000 using paired-end 100 bp reads. The source study handled its data this way. Raw data were processed with SOAPnuke, discarding reads with adapters, uncalled bases, mean Phred below 15, or no exact constant-primer or identifier match. High-quality paired reads were merged with COPE v1.2.5, and unique nucleotide sequences were defined as clonotypes. MiTCR v1.1 was used to align the clonotypes against IMGT TRBV, TRBD and TRBJ reference segments. Only V-J combinations with frequency above 0.0001, covering roughly 99% of repertoires, were analysed. The TCS score was defined as the ratio of F50 (clonal expansion) to E x V (chaos), calculated using BLOSUM62-based TCRdist between CDR3 peptides within each V-J. Welch's t-statistics and random forest reduced 450 to 600 V-J features to under 15, which were used in a naive Bayes classifier (R e1071). Thyroid-blood repertoire similarity was quantified with the Morisita-Horn index. The public reads were reprocessed in TCRdb via fastp at Q25 and MiXCR, keeping in-frame beta chains. Records with the same CDR3 protein are collapsed into one entry carrying the most frequent genes and DNA. The V and J calls here are based on TCRdb, not the publication. Present in this sample are nearly 750,000 distinct CDR3 sequences, 30% to 40% of which were seen just once. Of the sample, 31% is held by the ten largest clones.

The receptor was isolated from a woman in her 40s with Graves' hyperthyroidism. Sequenced sample: blood. This sequence uses TRBV10-3 and TRBJ1-2; tentative D gene TRBD1, with 6 bases matching. The bases are TGTGCCAGCAACCCGAGGGGGGTCGCCTATGGCTACACCTCC. This translates into CASNPRGVAYGYTS.